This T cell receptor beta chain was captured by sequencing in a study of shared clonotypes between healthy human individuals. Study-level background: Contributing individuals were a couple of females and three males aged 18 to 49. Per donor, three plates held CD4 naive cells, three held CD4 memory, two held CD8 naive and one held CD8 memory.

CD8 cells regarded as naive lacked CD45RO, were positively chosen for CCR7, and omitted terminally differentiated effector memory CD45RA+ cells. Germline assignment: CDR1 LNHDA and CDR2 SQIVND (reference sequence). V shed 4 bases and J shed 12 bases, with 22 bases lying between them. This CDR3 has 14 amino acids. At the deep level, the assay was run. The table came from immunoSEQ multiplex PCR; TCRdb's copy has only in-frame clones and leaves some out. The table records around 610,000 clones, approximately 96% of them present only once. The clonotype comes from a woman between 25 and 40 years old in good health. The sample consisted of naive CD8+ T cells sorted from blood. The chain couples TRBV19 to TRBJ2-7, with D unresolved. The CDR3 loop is CASSSPGWQTLWYF. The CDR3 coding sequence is TGTGCCAGTAGTAGCCCGGGCTGGCAAACCTTGTGGTACTTC.